This T cell receptor (beta chain) appears in the sequencing data of a study of blood T cell repertoires in COVID-19. Study as a whole: Collection of acute and convalescent COVID-19 samples took place in the United States, Italy and Spain.

The V and J ends lost 2 bases and 2 bases respectively, with 7 bases between them. Germline-derived CDR1 and CDR2 are SGHRS and YFSETQ. This CDR3 has 13 residues. TCRdb keeps only in-frame clones here, not all; method: immunoSEQ multiplex PCR. Altogether tens of thousands of clones are present, more than 80% being singletons, with the ten largest covering more than 6.5%. The sequence was collected from a human donor with active COVID-19. The donor label of this sample is uncertain. Sequencing input: peripheral blood. This sequence joins TRBV5-1 and TRBJ2-5; no clear D. The CDR3 region is CASSLQLQETQYF. CDR3 coding DNA: TGCGCCAGCAGCTTACAGCTGCAAGAGACCCAGTACTTC.